One and the same sample provided the 24 T cell receptor beta chains below, sequenced in a study of blood T cell repertoires in COVID-19. Generated by immunoSEQ multiplex PCR, the TCRdb table keeps only in-frame clones and is missing some. The sample lists 85,000 to 100,000 clones, approximately 90% occurring once. Sequencing was performed on peripheral blood. The source is a man in his 60s with acute or convalescent COVID-19.

The chain joins TRBV15 to TRBJ1-6; possible D gene TRBD1, 6 bases. V lost 0 bases and J 5 bases, leaving 11 bases between the germline ends. The CDR3 is 16 residues long. Germline V gives CDR1 LNHNV, CDR2 YYDKDF (reference sequence). Here the CDR3 reads CATSRDVGADNSPLHF. The CDR3 nucleotides read TGTGCCACCAGCAGAGATGTGGGGGCGGATAATTCACCCCTCCACTTT.

The chain links TRBV7-2 to TRBJ1-2; 9 nucleotides agree with TRBD1. The CDR3 is 15 residues long. Germline loops: CDR1 SGHTA, CDR2 FQGNSA. The junction had 3 bases not matched to a gene; V was cut back by 4 bases and J by 0 bases. Written as DNA, the CDR3 is TGTGCCAGCAGCTACCGGGACAGGGCTAACTATGGCTACACCTTC. It specifies CASSYRDRANYGYTF. Full variable domain (remainder filled in from reference TRBV7-2 and TRBJ1-2): GAGVSQSPSNKVTEKGKDVELRCDPISGHTALYWYRQSLGQGLEFLIYFQGNSAPDKSGLPSDRFSAERTGGSVSTLTIQRTQQEDSAVYLCASSYRDRANYGYTFGSGTRLTVV.

This rearrangement joins TRBV29-1 to TRBJ1-1; D possibly corresponds to TRBD1 (5 bases). CDR3 length: 13 amino acids. Between the trimmed V and J ends, which lost 7 bases and 4 bases, there was a span of 16 bases. Germline lookup yields CDR1 SQVTM and CDR2 ANQGSEA. The DNA for the CDR3 is TGCAGCGGTGGTCAGGGTACAAGCACTGAAGCTTTCTTT. Its protein product is CSGGQGTSTEAFF.

The gene calls are TRBV18 and TRBJ2-7; possibly TRBD1 for D (5 bases). There are 15 residues in the CDR3. Germline V gene sequence: CDR1 KGHSH, CDR2 LQKENI. The germline V and J ends were trimmed by 3 bases and 3 bases, with 15 bases remaining between them. The CDR3 nucleotides are TGTGCCAGCTCACCCCCAGGGCTGAGTAGCTACGAGCAGTACTTC. The encoded protein is CASSPPGLSSYEQYF.

The chain carries TRBV14 and TRBJ1-1, with 7 bases aligning to TRBD1. Germline trimming cut 0 bases from V and 4 bases from J; bases unmatched to any gene: 8. Germline CDR1 SGHDN, CDR2 FVKESK. The length of the CDR3 is 16 residues. CDR3 region: CASSQEGGVGATEAFF. In DNA, the CDR3 is TGTGCCAGCAGCCAAGAAGGGGGCGTCGGGGCCACTGAAGCTTTCTTT.

The V gene is TRBV5-4, the J gene TRBJ1-2, with 8 nucleotides matching TRBD1. Germline V lookup: CDR1 SGHNT, CDR2 YYREEE (reference sequence). This CDR3 comprises 15 residues. After removal of 4 bases from V and 8 bases from J, the junction contained 13 bases not matched to a gene. The chain's CDR3 is CASSREGAGGRGYTF. In DNA form, the CDR3 reads TGTGCCAGCAGCCGGGAAGGGGCAGGGGGCCGGGGCTACACCTTC.

This clone appeared once. One end of the junction does not line up with germline, which may come from a read error. The chain employs TRBV18 and TRBJ1-1, with D maybe TRBD1 (5 bases). CDR3 size: 13 residues. Germline lookup yields CDR1 KGHSH and CDR2 LQKENI. CDR3 protein: CASSPPMDTEAFF. The CDR3 nucleotides are TGTGCCAGCTCACCCCCGATGGACACCGAAGCTTTCTTT.

This chain links TRBV5-1 with TRBJ2-2; 9 bases are shared with TRBD1. This CDR3 comprises 16 residues. CDR1 is SGHRS and CDR2 is YFSETQ in the germline V gene. The J segment lost 6 bases and the V segment lost 4 bases, leaving 10 bases of the junction unmatched. The DNA for the CDR3 is TGCGCCAGCAGCCCGCCGGGACAGGGCGGGCCCGGGGAGCTGTTTTTT. Protein product: CASSPPGQGGPGELFF.

The genes are TRBV7-2 and TRBJ2-2, with a possible D match to TRBD2 (5 bases). Germline V gene sequence: CDR1 SGHTA, CDR2 FQGNSA. This CDR3 spans 15 amino acids. V dropped 5 bases and J dropped 0 bases, with 10 bases sitting between them. The CDR3 nucleotides read TGTGCCAGCAGCCTAAGACTAACGAACACCGGGGAGCTGTTTTTT. It specifies CASSLRLTNTGELFF.

This rearrangement joins TRBV5-1 to TRBJ2-3; 11 nucleotides align to TRBD1. Trimming at V came to 4 bases and at J to 3 bases, leaving 4 bases not matched to a gene. The CDR3 totals 15 residues. Per the germline V gene, CDR1 is SGHRS and CDR2 is YFSETQ. DNA of the CDR3: TGCGCCAGCAGCCCGGACAGGGGGCAGACAGATACGCAGTATTTT. As protein: CASSPDRGQTDTQYF.

V usage is TRBV7-2 and J usage is TRBJ1-5, with 9 bases fitting TRBD1. V shed 2 bases and J 9 bases; nucleotides not matched to a gene: 11. The length of the CDR3 is 16 residues. Germline CDR1 reads SGHTA; CDR2 reads FQGNSA. The CDR3 loop is CASSLMGQGLGGPQHF. DNA of the CDR3: TGTGCCAGCAGCTTAATGGGACAGGGCCTTGGGGGGCCCCAGCATTTT.

The chain has TRBV5-5 and TRBJ2-1; 7 bases are shared with TRBD1. CDR1 is SGHKS, CDR2 YYEKEE, per germline (reference sequence). The CDR3 is 16 residues long. V gave up 4 bases and J gave up 4 bases; unmatched junction bases: 11. The CDR3 spells CASSLRGSSLYNEQFF. For the CDR3, the DNA is TGTGCCAGCAGCCTCAGGGGGTCCTCCCTATACAATGAGCAGTTCTTC.

This rearrangement joins TRBV11-1 to TRBJ1-4, with no clear D. The CDR3 length is 13 residues. V was trimmed by 5 bases and J by 4 bases, leaving 8 bases between them. Germline V CDR1 and CDR2: SGHAT, FQDESV (reference sequence). CDR3 sequence: CASSQNFNEKLFF. The CDR3 coding sequence is TGTGCCAGCAGCCAAAACTTTAATGAAAAACTGTTTTTT.

This chain joins TRBV14 and TRBJ1-4; D unresolved. The length of the CDR3 is 15 residues. Germline-derived CDR1 and CDR2 are SGHDN and FVKESK. V was cut by 1 base and J by 10 bases, with 16 bases left in between. The DNA for the CDR3 is TGTGCCAGCAGCCAAGTTTCACTAGCTGGTGGAAAACTGTTTTTT. Protein product: CASSQVSLAGGKLFF.

This chain uses TRBV20-1 with TRBJ2-3; no definite D call. The CDR3 runs 11 residues. Germline values: CDR1 DFQATT, CDR2 SNEGSKA (reference sequence). With 5 bases removed from V and 6 bases from J, the gap between germline ends came to 9 bases. CDR3: CSALSWDTQYF. CDR3 coding DNA: TGCAGTGCTCTAAGTTGGGATACGCAGTATTTT.

The chain links TRBV30 to TRBJ1-1; a possible D gene is TRBD1 (5 bases). There are 12 residues in the CDR3. V lost 8 bases, J lost 1 base, and 11 bases lay in between. CDR1 is GTSNPN, CDR2 SVGIG, per germline (reference sequence). The CDR3 here is CARGRENTEAFF. CDR3 DNA: TGTGCCCGGGGACGGGAGAACACTGAAGCTTTCTTT.

V is TRBV14 and J is TRBJ1-2; possible D gene TRBD1, 6 bases. CDR3 length equals 13 residues. Germline assignment: CDR1 SGHDN and CDR2 FVKESK. The V and J ends lost 2 bases and 7 bases respectively, with 11 bases between them. CDR3 sequence (DNA): TGTGCCAGCAGCCAACAGGGGTTCGGTGGCTACACCTTC. As protein: CASSQQGFGGYTF.

The chain carries TRBV6-5 and TRBJ2-2, with 7 nucleotides matching TRBD2. The CDR3 extends over 15 amino acids. The ends lost 8 bases at V and 5 bases at J; junction bases unmatched: 11. Germline CDR1 and CDR2: MNHEY and SVGAGI. The CDR3 bases are TGTGCCAGCTTGCCGGGACTATTGGGAACCGGGGAGCTGTTTTTT. Translation: CASLPGLLGTGELFF.

The rearrangement links TRBV19 to TRBJ2-3, with no clear D. The CDR3 covers 14 residues. CDR1 is LNHDA, CDR2 SQIVND, per germline (reference sequence). V lost 5 bases, J lost 0 bases, and 9 bases lay in between. The DNA of the CDR3 is TGTGCCAGTAGTCCGACTCATAGCACAGATACGCAGTATTTT. Residues: CASSPTHSTDTQYF.

This chain's CDR3 is CASSLVEITGETQYF. CDR3 bases: TGCGCCAGCAGCTTGGTAGAGATCACGGGGGAGACCCAGTACTTC. The chain links TRBV5-1 to TRBJ2-5, with D possibly TRBD2 on 5 matching bases. CDR1 is SGHRS, CDR2 YFSETQ, per germline. The CDR3 covers 15 residues. Trimming pared 0 bases from V and 5 bases from J, leaving 14 bases between.

CDR3 in DNA: TGTGCCAGCAGCCAGGGGTCCTCTGGAAACACCATATATTTT. As protein: CASSQGSSGNTIYF. The chain has TRBV6-5 and TRBJ1-3; perhaps TRBD1 as D (6 bases). The germline V gene encodes CDR1 MNHEY and CDR2 SVGAGI. This CDR3 region has 14 residues. V lost 6 bases to trimming and J lost 0 bases, with 9 bases between them.

This sequence joins TRBV5-5 and TRBJ1-4; TRBD1 agrees at 7 bases. The germline CDR1 and CDR2 sequences are SGHKS and YYEKEE (reference sequence). V lost 3 bases to trimming and J lost 0 bases; unmatched junction nucleotides: 8. This CDR3 comprises 17 residues. In nucleotides, the CDR3 is TGTGCCAGCAGCTCCGGAAGGGGGCGTCCAACTAATGAAAAACTGTTTTTT. It is translated as CASSSGRGRPTNEKLFF.

This clone was observed a handful of times. The rearrangement joins TRBV6-5 to TRBJ2-1; 9 bases fit TRBD1. The V gene end was trimmed by 6 bases and the J gene end by 3 bases; junction bases not matched to a gene: 3. The CDR3 extends over 14 amino acids. In germline, CDR1 is MNHEY, CDR2 SVGAGI. CDR3 in amino acids: CASRPGQGYNEQFF. CDR3 coding DNA: TGTGCCAGCAGACCGGGACAGGGCTACAATGAGCAGTTCTTC.

The chain links TRBV5-8 to TRBJ2-1; TRBD1 agrees at 9 bases. From germline, CDR1 is SGHTS and CDR2 YDEGEE. This CDR3 contains 15 residues. J gave up 0 bases and V 6 bases, and 4 bases lay outside the gene matches. Here the CDR3 reads CASNMGQGSYNEQFF. DNA of the CDR3: TGTGCCAGCAACATGGGACAGGGCTCCTACAATGAGCAGTTCTTC.